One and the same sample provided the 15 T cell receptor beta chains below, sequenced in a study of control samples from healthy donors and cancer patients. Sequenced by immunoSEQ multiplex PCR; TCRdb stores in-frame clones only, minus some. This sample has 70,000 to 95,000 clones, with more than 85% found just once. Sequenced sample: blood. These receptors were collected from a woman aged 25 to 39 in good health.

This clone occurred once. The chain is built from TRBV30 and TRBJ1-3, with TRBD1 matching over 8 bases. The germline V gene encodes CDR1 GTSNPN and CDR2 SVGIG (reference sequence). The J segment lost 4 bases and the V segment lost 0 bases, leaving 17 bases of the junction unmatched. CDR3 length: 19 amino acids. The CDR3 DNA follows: TGTGCCTGGAGTGTAAAGCGACAGGGGTCCCCTGGCATCGGAAACACCATATATTTT. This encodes CAWSVKRQGSPGIGNTIYF.

CDR3 residues: CASSGGVGRPQHF. For the CDR3, the DNA is TGTGCCAGCAGCGGGGGGGTCGGTCGGCCCCAGCATTTT. V usage is TRBV5-6 and J usage is TRBJ1-5; D is possibly TRBD1 (5 bases). Trimming pared 4 bases from V and 9 bases from J, leaving 14 bases between. CDR3 length: 13 residues. The V gene's germline CDR1 is SGHDT and CDR2 YYEEEE.

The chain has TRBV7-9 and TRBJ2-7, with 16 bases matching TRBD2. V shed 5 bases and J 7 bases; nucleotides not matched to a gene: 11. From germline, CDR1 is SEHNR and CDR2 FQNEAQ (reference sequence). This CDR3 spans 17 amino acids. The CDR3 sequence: CASSPGLAGGPEGEQYF. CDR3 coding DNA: TGTGCCAGCAGCCCGGGACTAGCGGGAGGGCCGGAGGGGGAGCAGTACTTC. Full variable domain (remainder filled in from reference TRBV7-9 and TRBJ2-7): DTGVSQNPRHKITKRGQNVTFRCDPISEHNRLYWYRQTLGQGPEFLTYFQNEAQLEKSRLLSDRFSAERPKGSFSTLEIQRTEQGDSAMYLCASSPGLAGGPEGEQYFGPGTRLTVT.

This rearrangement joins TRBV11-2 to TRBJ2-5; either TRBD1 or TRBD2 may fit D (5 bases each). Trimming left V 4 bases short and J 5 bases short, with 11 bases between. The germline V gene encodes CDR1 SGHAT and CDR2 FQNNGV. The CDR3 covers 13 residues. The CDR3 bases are TGTGCCAGCAGCTACAGGCCGGGGGAGACCCAGTACTTC. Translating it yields CASSYRPGETQYF.

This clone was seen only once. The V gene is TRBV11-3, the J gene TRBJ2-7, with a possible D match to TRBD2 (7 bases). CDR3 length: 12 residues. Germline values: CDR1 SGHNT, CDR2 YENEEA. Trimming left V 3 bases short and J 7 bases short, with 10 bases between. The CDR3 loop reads CASSLGGREQYF. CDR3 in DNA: TGTGCCAGCAGCTTGGGGGGGCGGGAGCAGTACTTC.

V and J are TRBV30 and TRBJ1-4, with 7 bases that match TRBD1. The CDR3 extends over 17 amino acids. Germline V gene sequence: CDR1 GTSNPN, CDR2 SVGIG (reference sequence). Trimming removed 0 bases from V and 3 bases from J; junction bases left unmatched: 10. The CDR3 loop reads CAWSVPFHRGSNEKLFF. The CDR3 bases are TGTGCCTGGAGTGTACCCTTTCACAGGGGATCTAATGAAAAACTGTTTTTT.

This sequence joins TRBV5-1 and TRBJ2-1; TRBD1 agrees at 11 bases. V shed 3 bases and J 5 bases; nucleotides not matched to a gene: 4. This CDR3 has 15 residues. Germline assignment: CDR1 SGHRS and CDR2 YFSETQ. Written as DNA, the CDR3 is TGCGCCAGCAGCTCCCGGGACAGGGGGGACAATGAGCAGTTCTTC. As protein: CASSSRDRGDNEQFF.

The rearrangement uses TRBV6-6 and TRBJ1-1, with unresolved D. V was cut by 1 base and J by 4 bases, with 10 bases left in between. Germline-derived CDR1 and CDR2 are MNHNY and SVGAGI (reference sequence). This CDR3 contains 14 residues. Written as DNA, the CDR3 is TGTGCCAGCAGTTACTACGGACGCCCCACTGAAGCTTTCTTT. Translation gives CASSYYGRPTEAFF.

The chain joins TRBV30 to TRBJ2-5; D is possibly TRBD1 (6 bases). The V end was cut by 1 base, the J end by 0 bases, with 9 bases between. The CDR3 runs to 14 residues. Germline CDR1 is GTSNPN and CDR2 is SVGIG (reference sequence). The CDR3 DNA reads TGTGCCTGGAGTGGACAGGTCAACCAAGAGACCCAGTACTTC. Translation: CAWSGQVNQETQYF. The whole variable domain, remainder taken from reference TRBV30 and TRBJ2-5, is SQTIHQWPATLVQPVGSPLSLECTVEGTSNPNLYWYRQAAGRGLQLLFYSVGIGQISSEVPQNLSASRPQDRQFILSSKKLLLSDSGFYLCAWSGQVNQETQYFGPGTRLLVL.

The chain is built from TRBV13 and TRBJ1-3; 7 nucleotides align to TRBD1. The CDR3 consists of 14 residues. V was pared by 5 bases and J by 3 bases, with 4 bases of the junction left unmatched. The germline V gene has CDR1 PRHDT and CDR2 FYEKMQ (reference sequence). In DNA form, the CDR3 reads TGTGCCAGCAGCCTAAGGACAGGTGGAAACACCATATATTTT. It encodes CASSLRTGGNTIYF.

The CDR3 DNA sequence: TGTGCCAGTAGTATAGGACTAGGAAGAGACAATGAGCAGTTCTTC. It codes for CASSIGLGRDNEQFF. The rearrangement links TRBV19 to TRBJ2-1, with D maybe TRBD2 (6 bases). The CDR3 has 15 residues. Trimming left V 1 base short and J 5 bases short, with 12 bases between. Germline values: CDR1 LNHDA, CDR2 SQIVND (reference sequence).

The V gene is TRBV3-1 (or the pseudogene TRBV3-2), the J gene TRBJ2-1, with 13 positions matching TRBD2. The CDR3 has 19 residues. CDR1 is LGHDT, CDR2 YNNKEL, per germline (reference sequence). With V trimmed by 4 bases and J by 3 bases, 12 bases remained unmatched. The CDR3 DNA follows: TGTGCCAGCAGCCCTCTAATGACTAGCGGGGGGAGCATCTACAATGAGCAGTTCTTC. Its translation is CASSPLMTSGGSIYNEQFF.

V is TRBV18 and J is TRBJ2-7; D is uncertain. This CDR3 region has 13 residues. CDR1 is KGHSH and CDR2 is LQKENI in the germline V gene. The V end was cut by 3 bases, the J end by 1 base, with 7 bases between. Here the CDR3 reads CASSPTESYEQYF. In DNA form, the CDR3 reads TGTGCCAGCTCACCCACGGAATCCTACGAGCAGTACTTC.

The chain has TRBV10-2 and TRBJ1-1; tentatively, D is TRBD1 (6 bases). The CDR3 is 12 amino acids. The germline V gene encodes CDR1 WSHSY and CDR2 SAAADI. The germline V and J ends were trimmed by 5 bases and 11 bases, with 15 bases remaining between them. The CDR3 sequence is CASSPTGHLAFF. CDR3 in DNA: TGCGCCAGCAGTCCGACGGGACATTTGGCTTTCTTT.

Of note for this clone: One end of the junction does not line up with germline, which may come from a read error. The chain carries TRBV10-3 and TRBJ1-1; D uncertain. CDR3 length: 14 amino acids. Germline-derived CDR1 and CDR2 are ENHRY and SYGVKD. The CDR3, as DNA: TGTGTCATCAGTGAGGAAAGGGTGAACACTGAAGCTTTCTTT. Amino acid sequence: CVISEERVNTEAFF.